This record looks at one T cell receptor (beta chain) sequence and its context. This sample was included in a study of blood T cell repertoires in COVID-19. Across the whole study: Samples representing acute and convalescent COVID-19 were sourced from the United States, Italy and Spain.

Libraries were prepared by immunoSEQ multiplex PCR; TCRdb keeps only in-frame clonotypes and omits some of them. The sample has about 120,000 clones; about 78% are singletons. The CDR3 is 13 residues long. CDR1 and CDR2 from the germline V gene are SGHRS and YFSETQ. V was clipped by 2 bases and J by 7 bases, with 9 bases between them. The clonotype was recovered from a man aged 65 to 85 with acute or convalescent COVID-19. Sequencing was performed on peripheral blood. The V gene is TRBV5-1, the J gene TRBJ1-4; D uncertain. CDR3 in DNA: TGCGCCAGCAGCTTATCCAGTCCTGAAAAACTGTTTTTT. This translates into CASSLSSPEKLFF.